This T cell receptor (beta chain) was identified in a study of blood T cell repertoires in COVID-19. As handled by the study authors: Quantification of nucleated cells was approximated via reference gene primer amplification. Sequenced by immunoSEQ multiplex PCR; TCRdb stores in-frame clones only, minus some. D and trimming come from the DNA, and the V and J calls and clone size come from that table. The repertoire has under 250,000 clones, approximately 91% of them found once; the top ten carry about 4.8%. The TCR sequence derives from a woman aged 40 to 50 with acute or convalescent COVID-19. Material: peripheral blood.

The CDR3 DNA reads as TGCGCCTGCGTAGGGGACTCTGGAAACACCATATATTTT. It translates to CACVGDSGNTIYF. The chain combines TRBV10-2 with TRBJ1-3; possibly TRBD1 for D (5 bases). The CDR3 has 13 residues. Germline lookup yields CDR1 WSHSY and CDR2 SAAADI. V shed 11 bases and J shed 0 bases, with 11 bases lying between them.